A few counts support the clone carrying this T cell receptor (beta chain). The antigen is not known. The PCR was carried out with 60 Vbeta primers and 13 Jbeta primers. The repertoire was sequenced with immunoSEQ multiplex PCR; TCRdb's copy has only in-frame clones and lacks some. The sample includes 75,000 to 100,000 clones, approximately 69% of them seen just once. This CDR3 has 14 amino acids. Germline loops: CDR1 SEHNR, CDR2 FQNEAQ (reference sequence). V was pared by 1 base and J by 0 bases, with 0 bases of the junction left unmatched. The record originates from a study of cytomegalovirus exposure and HLA in healthy donors. Study conclusions and caveats: The authors enumerated over 150 TCR beta chains as linked to cytomegalovirus.

This TCR came from a female donor in good health and CMV-seronegative. This rearrangement joins TRBV7-9 to TRBJ2-7; 7 nucleotides line up with TRBD2. Sequencing was done on a sample of PBMCs. CDR3 in DNA: TGTGCCAGCAGCTTAGGCGGGGGCTCCTACGAGCAGTACTTC. Its protein product is CASSLGGGSYEQYF. The whole variable domain, filled in from reference TRBV7-9 and TRBJ2-7, reads DTGVSQNPRHKITKRGQNVTFRCDPISEHNRLYWYRQTLGQGPEFLTYFQNEAQLEKSRLLSDRFSAERPKGSFSTLEIQRTEQGDSAMYLCASSLGGGSYEQYFGPGTRLTVT.